This T cell receptor beta chain stems from a study of PD-L1 blockade in urothelial cancer. The wider study: The study started patients on atezolizumab at some point between 2013 and 2014, giving 1,200 mg intravenously every 3 weeks. Patients had undergone 0 to 3 prior chemotherapy regimens.

Time point denoted: pretreatment peripheral blood. Clones were sequenced by immunoSEQ multiplex PCR, and TCRdb holds only the in-frame ones, with some missing. Here the sample spans around 92,000 clones, 89% being singletons. This CDR3 comprises 12 residues. V was shortened by 0 bases and J by 11 bases, with 9 bases between the two germline ends. Germline V gene data show CDR1 as SGHDT and CDR2 as YYEEEE. J is TRBJ2-1 and V is TRBV5-6; D may be TRBD2 (5 bases). The receptor's source is an elderly woman with urothelial cancer. This specimen was PBMCs, taken around atezolizumab (anti-PD-L1) treatment. CDR3 nucleotides: TGTGCCAGCAGCTTGGGGGCTAGCCAGCAGTTCTTC. Protein sequence: CASSLGASQQFF.